The T cell receptor (beta chain) described here comes from a study of blood T cell repertoires in COVID-19. V was trimmed by 4 bases and J by 1 base, leaving 7 bases between them. This CDR3 spans 13 amino acids. Germline assignment: CDR1 SGDLS and CDR2 YYNGEE. The protocol was immunoSEQ multiplex PCR, while the TCRdb copy is restricted to in-frame clones and leaves out a portion. This table has about 99,000 clones, roughly nine tenths appearing once. As regards this clone: Other DNA sequences in this sample translate to the same CDR3.

J is TRBJ2-3 and V is TRBV9; D not resolved. The source is a human donor in a cohort sampled during active COVID-19. The sequenced material came from peripheral blood. The CDR3 sequence: CASSPGGTDTQYF. The CDR3, as DNA: TGTGCCAGCAGCCCGGGTGGCACAGATACGCAGTATTTT.